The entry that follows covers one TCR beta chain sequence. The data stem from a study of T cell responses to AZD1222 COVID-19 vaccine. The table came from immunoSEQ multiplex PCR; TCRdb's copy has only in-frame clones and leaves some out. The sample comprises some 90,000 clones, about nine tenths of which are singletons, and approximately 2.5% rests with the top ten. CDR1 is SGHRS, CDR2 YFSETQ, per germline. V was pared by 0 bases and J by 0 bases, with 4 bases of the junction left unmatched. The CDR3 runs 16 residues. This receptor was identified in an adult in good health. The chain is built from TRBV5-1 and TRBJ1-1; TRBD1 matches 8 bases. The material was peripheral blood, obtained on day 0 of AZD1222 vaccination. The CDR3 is CASSLGRDRMNTEAFF. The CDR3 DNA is TGCGCCAGCAGCTTGGGGCGGGACAGGATGAACACTGAAGCTTTCTTT. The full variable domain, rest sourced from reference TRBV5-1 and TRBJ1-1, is KAGVTQTPRYLIKTRGQQVTLSCSPISGHRSVSWYQQTPGQGLQFLFEYFSETQRNKGNFPGRFSGRQFSNSRSEMNVSTLELGDSALYLCASSLGRDRMNTEAFFGQGTRLTVV.